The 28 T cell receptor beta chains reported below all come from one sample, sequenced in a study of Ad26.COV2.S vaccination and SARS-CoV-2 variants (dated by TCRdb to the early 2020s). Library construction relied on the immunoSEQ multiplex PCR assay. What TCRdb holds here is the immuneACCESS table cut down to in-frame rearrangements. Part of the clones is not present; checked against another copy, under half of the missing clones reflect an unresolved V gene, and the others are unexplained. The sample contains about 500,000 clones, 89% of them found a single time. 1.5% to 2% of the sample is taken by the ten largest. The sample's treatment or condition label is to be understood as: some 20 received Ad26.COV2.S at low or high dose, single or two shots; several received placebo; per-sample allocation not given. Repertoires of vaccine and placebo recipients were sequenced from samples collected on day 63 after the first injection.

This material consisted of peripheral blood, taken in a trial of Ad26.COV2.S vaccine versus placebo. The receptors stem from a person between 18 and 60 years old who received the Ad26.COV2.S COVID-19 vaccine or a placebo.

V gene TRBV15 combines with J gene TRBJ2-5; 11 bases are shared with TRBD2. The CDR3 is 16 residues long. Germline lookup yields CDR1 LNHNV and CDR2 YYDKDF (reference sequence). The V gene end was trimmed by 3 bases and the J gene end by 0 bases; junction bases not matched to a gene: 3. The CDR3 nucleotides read TGTGCCACCAGCAGGAGACTAGCGGGGTACCAAGAGACCCAGTACTTC. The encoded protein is CATSRRLAGYQETQYF.

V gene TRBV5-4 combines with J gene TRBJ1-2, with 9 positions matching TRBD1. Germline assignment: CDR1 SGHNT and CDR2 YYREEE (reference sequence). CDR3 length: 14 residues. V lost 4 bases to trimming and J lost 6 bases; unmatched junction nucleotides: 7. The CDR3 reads CASSRDRENHGYTF. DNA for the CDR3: TGTGCCAGCAGCCGGGACAGGGAGAACCATGGCTACACCTTC.

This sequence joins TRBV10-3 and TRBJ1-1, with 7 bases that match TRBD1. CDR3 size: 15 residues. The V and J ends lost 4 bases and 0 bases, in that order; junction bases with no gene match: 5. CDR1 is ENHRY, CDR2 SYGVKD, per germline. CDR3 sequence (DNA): TGTGCCATCAGTGCTACAGGGGAGATGAACACTGAAGCTTTCTTT. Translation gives CAISATGEMNTEAFF.

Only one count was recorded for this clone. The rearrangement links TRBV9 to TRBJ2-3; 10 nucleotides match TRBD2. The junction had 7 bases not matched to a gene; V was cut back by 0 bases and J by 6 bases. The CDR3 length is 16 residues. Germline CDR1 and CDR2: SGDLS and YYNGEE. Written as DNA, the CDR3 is TGTGCCAGCAGCGTAGGAGCTAGCGGGGGTGGGGATACGCAGTATTTT. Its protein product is CASSVGASGGGDTQYF.

CDR3 coding DNA: TGTGCCAGCAGCCCAAATAGTGGGGCGCCGGCTAATGAAAAACTGTTTTTT. It is translated as CASSPNSGAPANEKLFF. This rearrangement joins TRBV3-1 (or the pseudogene TRBV3-2) to TRBJ1-4, with D perhaps TRBD1 (5 bases). The germline gives CDR1 LGHDT, CDR2 YNNKEL (reference sequence). The germline V and J ends were trimmed by 4 bases and 3 bases, with 18 bases remaining between them. CDR3 size: 17 residues.

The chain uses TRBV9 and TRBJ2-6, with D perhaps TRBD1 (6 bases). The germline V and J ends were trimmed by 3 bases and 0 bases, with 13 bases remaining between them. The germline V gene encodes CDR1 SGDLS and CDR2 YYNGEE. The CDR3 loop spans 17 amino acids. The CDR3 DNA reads TGTGCCAGCAGCGCCACGGGACACAACTCTGGGGCCAACGTCCTGACTTTC. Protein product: CASSATGHNSGANVLTF.

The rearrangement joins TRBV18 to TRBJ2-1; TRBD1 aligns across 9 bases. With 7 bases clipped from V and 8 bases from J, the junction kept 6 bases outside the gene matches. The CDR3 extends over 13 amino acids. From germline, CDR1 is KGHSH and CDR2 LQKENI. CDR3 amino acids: CASYEGQGHEQFF. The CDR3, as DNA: TGTGCCAGCTATGAGGGACAGGGCCATGAGCAGTTCTTC.

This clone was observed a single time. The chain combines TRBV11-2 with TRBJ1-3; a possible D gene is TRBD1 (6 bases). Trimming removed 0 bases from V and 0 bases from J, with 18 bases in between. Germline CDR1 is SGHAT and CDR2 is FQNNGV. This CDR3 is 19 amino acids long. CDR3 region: CASSLDGRIQGFSGNTIYF. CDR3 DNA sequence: TGTGCCAGCAGCTTAGATGGGCGAATACAGGGCTTCTCTGGAAACACCATATATTTT.

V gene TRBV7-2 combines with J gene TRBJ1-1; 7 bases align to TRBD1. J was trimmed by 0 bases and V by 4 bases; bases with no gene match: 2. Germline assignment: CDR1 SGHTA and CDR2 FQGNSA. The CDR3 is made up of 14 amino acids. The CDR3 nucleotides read TGTGCCAGCAGCTACAGGGGTATGAACACTGAAGCTTTCTTT. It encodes CASSYRGMNTEAFF.

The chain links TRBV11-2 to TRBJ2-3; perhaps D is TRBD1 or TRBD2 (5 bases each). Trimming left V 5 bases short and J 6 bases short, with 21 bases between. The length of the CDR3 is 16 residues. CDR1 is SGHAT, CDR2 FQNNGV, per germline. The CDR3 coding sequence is TGTGCCAGCAGCCTCTTGGGGGAGACGCGGACGGATACGCAGTATTTT. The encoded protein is CASSLLGETRTDTQYF.

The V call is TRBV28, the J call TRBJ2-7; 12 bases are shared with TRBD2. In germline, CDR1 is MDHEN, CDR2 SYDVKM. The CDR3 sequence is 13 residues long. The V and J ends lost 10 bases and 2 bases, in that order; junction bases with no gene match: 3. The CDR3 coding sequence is TGTGCCACCCGACTAGCGGGAGCCTACGAGCAGTACTTC. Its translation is CATRLAGAYEQYF.

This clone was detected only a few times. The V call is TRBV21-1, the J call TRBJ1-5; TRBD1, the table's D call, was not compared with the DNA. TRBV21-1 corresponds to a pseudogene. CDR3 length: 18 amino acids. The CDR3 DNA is TGTGCCAGCAGCAAAGTAGCCCGAGGCAGGGGGCAGGATCAGCCCCAGCATTTT. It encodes CASSKVARGRGQDQPQHF.

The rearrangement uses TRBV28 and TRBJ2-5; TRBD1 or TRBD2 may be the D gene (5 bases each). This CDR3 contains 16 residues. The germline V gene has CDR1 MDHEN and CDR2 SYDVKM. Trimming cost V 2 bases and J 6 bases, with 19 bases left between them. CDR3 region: CASSLGGSGPLKTQYF. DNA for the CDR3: TGTGCCAGCAGTTTAGGGGGTTCCGGGCCACTTAAGACCCAGTACTTC.

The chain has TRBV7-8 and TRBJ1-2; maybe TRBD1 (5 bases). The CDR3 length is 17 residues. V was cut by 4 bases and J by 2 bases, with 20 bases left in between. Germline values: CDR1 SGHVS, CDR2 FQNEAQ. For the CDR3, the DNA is TGTGCCAGCAGCTCCAAACGAACCGGGACGTCCAACTATGGCTACACCTTC. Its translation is CASSSKRTGTSNYGYTF.

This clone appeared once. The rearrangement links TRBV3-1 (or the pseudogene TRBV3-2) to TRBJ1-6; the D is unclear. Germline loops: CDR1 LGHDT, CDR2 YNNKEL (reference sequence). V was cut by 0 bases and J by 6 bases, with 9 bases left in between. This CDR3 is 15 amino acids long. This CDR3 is CASSQDGWSNSPLHF. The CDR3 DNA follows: TGTGCCAGCAGCCAAGATGGGTGGAGTAATTCACCCCTCCACTTT.

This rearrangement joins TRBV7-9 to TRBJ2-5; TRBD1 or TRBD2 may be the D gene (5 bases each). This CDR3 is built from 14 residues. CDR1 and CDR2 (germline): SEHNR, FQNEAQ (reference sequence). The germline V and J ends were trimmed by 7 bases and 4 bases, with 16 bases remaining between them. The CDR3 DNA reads TGTGCCAGCAAGGCCGGGACCGCCCGAGAGACCCAGTACTTC. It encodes CASKAGTARETQYF.

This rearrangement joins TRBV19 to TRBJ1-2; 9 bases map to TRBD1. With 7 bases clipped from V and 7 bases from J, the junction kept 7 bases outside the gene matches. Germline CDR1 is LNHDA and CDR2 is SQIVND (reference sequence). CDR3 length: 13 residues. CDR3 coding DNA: TGTGCCAGTATGAACAGGGGGCGTCTTGGCTACACCTTC. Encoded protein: CASMNRGRLGYTF.

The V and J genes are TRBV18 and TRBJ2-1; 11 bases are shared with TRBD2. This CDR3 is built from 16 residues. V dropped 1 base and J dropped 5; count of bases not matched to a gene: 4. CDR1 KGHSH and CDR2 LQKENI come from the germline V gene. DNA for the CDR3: TGTGCCAGCTCACCACTCGGACTAGCGGGTAACAATGAGCAGTTCTTC. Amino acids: CASSPLGLAGNNEQFF.

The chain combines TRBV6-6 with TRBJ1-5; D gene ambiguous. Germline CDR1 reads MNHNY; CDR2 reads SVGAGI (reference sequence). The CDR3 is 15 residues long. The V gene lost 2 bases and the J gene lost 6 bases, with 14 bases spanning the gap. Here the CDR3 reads CASSYPGRGSQPQHF. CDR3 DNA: TGTGCCAGCAGTTACCCGGGCCGTGGAAGTCAGCCCCAGCATTTT.

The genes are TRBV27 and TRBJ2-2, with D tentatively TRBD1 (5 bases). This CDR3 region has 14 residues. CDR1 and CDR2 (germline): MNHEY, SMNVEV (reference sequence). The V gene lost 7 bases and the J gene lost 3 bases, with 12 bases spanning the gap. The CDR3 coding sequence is TGTGCCAGCAAGGGGCAAGATCACACCGGGGAGCTGTTTTTT. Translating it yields CASKGQDHTGELFF.

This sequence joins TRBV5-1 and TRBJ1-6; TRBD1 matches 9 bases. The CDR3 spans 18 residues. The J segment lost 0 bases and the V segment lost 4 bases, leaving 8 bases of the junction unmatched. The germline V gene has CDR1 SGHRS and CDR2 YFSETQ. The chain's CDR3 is CASSAGTGMGSYNSPLHF. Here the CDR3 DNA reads TGCGCCAGCAGCGCTGGGACAGGGATGGGCTCCTATAATTCACCCCTCCACTTT.

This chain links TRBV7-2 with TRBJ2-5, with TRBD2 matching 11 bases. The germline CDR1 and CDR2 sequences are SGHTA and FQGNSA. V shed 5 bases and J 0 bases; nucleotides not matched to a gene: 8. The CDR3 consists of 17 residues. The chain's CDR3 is CASSTLRLAGNQETQYF. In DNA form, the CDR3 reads TGTGCCAGCAGCACGCTACGACTAGCGGGGAACCAAGAGACCCAGTACTTC. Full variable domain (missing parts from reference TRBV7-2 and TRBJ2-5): GAGVSQSPSNKVTEKGKDVELRCDPISGHTALYWYRQSLGQGLEFLIYFQGNSAPDKSGLPSDRFSAERTGGSVSTLTIQRTQQEDSAVYLCASSTLRLAGNQETQYFGPGTRLLVL.

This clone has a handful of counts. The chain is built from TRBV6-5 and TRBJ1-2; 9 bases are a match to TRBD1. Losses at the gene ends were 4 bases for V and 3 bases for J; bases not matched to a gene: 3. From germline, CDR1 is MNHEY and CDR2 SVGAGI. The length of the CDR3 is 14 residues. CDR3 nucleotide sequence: TGTGCCAGCAGTTCTTGGACAGGGGACTATGGCTACACCTTC. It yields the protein CASSSWTGDYGYTF.

In DNA form, the CDR3 reads TGCGCCAGCAGCTTGGGACAGGTCGATGAAAAACTGTTTTTT. Its translation: CASSLGQVDEKLFF. The rearrangement uses TRBV5-1 and TRBJ1-4, with D perhaps TRBD1 (6 bases). V lost 0 bases, J lost 6 bases, and 9 bases lay in between. The germline gives CDR1 SGHRS, CDR2 YFSETQ. The CDR3 spans 14 residues.

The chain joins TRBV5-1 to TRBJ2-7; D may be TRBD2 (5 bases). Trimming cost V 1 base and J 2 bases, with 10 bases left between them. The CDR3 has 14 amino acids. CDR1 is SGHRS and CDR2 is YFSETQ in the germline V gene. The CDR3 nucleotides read TGCGCCAGCAGCTTGTTCTCGACTACCTACGAGCAGTACTTC. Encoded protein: CASSLFSTTYEQYF.

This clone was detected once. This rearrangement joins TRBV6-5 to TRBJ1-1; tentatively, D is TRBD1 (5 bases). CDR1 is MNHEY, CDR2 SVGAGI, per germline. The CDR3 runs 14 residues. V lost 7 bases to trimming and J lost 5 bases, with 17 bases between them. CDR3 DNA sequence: TGTGCCAGCAAAAAACCGCCGGGGGGGACTGAAGCTTTCTTT. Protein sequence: CASKKPPGGTEAFF.

The CDR3 sequence: CASSDRDRAEAFF. The DNA of the CDR3 is TGCGCCAGCAGTGACCGAGACAGGGCCGAAGCTTTCTTT. The chain links TRBV10-2 to TRBJ1-1; TRBD1 matches at 7 bases. With V trimmed by 3 bases and J by 8 bases, 6 bases remained unmatched. In germline, CDR1 is WSHSY, CDR2 SAAADI. The length of the CDR3 is 13 residues.

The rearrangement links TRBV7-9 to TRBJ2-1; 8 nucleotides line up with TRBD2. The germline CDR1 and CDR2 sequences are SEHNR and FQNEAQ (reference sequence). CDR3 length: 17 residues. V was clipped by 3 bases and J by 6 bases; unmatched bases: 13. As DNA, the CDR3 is TGTGCCAGCAGCTTGGGCCGTGGCAAGCGGGAGATCAATGAGCAGTTCTTC. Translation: CASSLGRGKREINEQFF. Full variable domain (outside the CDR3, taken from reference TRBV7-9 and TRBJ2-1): DTGVSQNPRHKITKRGQNVTFRCDPISEHNRLYWYRQTLGQGPEFLTYFQNEAQLEKSRLLSDRFSAERPKGSFSTLEIQRTEQGDSAMYLCASSLGRGKREINEQFFGPGTRLTVL.